This TCR beta chain was sequenced during a study of human T cells and chemical hapten exposure. Study details: Among samples, TCR yields varied mainly because of small differences in pooled library volume.

General observations from the study: Sensitizing with DPC caused no change in TCRs above 1 in 1000 frequency.

In its sample, this clonotype is medium-sized. The target antigen is unknown. Library preparation tagged each individual cDNA molecule with a unique molecular identifier. Study processing details: There were a median of approximately 88,000 TCRs per sample, with a range from roughly 20,000 to 690,600. TCRdb analysed the RACE reads with MiXCR anew, one entry per CDR3 protein. TCRdb's processing, not the authors' own work, is the source of the V and J calls. The sample records over 35,000 distinct CDR3 sequences, 3.7% being singletons. As to time point: healthy volunteer bleed at 6 weeks. Someone pulled total RNA out of unfractionated whole blood. The sample consisted of whole blood. This TCR was sampled from a human donor in good health. Some clones in this sample may be carry-over from other donors' samples.

The CDR3 bases are TGTGCCAGCTCGGACAGGGGTATAGTTGAGCAGTACTTC. Protein product: CASSDRGIVEQYF. The chain recombines TRBV25-1 with TRBJ2-7; 9 bases are a match to TRBD1. V lost 8 bases, J lost 7 bases, and 9 bases stayed unmatched. This CDR3 contains 13 residues. CDR1 MGHDK and CDR2 SYGVNS come from the germline V gene.